This TCR beta chain was sequenced in a study of blood T cell repertoires in COVID-19. For the study at large: Researchers got acute and convalescent COVID-19 samples from the United States, Italy and Spain. T cells, B-cell-depleted T cells, or PBMCs supplied cDNA or gDNA.

Participants were aged roughly 18 to 90 years, lived in around 25 US areas, and enrolled virtually. Two consecutive negative NP/OP PCR tests, clearance, or resolved symptoms defined Cohort 3 recovery. This CDR3 has 15 residues. Germline CDR1 and CDR2: MGHRA and YSYEKL. The V end was cut by 10 bases, the J end by 3 bases, with 21 bases between. The method was immunoSEQ multiplex PCR; TCRdb's version includes in-frame clones alone and lacks a portion of them. The data hold roughly 250,000 clones, with 70% to 90% observed a single time. V and J are TRBV4-1 and TRBJ1-2; the D gene is possibly TRBD1 (5 bases). Sequenced: PBMCs or T cells enriched from blood (not recorded which). This sequence originates from a woman aged 25 to 39 who had recovered from COVID-19. The DNA for the CDR3 is TGCGCCACCAAGCCAAGTCCCCAGGGATACTATGGCTACACCTTC. It specifies CATKPSPQGYYGYTF.